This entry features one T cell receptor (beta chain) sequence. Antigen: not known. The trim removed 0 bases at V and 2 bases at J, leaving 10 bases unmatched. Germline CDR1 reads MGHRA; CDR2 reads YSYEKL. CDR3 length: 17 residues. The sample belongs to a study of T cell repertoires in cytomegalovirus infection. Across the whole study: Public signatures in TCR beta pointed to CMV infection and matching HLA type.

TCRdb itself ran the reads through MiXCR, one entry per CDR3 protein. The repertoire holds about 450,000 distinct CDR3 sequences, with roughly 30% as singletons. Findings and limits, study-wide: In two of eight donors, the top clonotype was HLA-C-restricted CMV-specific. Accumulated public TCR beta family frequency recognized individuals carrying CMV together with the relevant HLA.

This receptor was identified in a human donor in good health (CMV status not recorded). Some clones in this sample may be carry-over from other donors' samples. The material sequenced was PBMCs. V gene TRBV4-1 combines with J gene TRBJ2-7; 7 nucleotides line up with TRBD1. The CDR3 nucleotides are TGCGCCAGCAGCCAAGATTGGGGAAGGGGACAGACCTACGAGCAGTACTTC. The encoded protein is CASSQDWGRGQTYEQYF.